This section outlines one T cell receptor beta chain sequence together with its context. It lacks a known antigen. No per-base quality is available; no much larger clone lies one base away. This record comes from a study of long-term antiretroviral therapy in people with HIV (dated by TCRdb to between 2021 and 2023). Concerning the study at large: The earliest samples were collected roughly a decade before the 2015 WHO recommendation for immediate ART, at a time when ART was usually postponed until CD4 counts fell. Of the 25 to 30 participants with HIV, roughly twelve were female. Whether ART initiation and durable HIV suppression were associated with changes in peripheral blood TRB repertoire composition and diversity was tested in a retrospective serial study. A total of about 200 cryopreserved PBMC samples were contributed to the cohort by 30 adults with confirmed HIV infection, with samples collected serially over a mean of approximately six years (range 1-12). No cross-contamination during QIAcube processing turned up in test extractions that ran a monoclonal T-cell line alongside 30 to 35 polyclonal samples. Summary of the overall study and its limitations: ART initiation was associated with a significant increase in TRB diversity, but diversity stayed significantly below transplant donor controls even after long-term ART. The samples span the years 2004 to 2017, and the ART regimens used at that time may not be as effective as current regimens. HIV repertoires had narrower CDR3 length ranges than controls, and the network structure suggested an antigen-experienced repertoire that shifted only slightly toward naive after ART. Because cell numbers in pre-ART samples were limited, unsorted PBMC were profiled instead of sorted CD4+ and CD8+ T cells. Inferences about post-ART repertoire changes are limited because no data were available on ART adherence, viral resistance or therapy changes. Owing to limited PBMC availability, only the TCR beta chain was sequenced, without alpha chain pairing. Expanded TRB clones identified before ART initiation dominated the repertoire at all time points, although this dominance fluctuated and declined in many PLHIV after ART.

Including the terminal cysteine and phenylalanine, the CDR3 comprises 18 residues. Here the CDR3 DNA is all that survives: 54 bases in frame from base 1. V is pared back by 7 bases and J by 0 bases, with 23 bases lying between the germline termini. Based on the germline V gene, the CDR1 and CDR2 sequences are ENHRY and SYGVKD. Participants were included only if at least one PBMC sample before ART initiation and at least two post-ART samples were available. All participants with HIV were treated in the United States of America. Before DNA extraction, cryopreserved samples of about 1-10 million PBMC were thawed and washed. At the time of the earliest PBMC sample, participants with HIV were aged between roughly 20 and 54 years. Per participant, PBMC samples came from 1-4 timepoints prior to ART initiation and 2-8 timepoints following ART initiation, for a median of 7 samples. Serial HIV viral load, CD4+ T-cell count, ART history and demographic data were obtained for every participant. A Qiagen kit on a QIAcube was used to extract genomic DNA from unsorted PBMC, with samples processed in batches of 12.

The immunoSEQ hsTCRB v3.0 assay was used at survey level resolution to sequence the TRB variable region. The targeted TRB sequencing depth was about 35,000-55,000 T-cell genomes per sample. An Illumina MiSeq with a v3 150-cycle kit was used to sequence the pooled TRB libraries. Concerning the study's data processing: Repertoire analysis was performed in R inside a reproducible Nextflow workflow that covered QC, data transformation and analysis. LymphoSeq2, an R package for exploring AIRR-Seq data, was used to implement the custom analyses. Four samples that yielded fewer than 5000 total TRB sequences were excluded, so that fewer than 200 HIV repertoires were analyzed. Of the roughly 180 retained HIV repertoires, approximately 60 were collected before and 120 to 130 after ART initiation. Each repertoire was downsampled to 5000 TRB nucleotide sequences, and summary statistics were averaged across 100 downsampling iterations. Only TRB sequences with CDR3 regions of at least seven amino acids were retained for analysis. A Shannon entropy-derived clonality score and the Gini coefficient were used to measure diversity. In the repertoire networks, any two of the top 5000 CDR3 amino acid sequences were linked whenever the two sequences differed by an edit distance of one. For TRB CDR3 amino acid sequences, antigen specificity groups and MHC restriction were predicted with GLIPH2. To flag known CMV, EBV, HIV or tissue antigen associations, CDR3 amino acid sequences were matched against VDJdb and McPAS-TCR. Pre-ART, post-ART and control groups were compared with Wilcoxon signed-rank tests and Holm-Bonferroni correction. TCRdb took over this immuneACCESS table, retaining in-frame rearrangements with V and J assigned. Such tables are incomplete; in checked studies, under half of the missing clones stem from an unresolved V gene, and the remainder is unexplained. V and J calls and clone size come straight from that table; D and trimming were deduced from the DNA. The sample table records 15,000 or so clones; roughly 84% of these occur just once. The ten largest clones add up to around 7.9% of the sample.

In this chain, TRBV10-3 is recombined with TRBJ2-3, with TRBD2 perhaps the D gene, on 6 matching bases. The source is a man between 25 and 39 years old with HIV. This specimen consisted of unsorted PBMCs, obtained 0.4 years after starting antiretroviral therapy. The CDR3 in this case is CAIMRGLGPQASTDTQYF. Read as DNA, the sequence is TGTGCCATCATGCGGGGTTTGGGTCCACAGGCTAGCACAGATACGCAGTATTTT.